This TCR beta chain stems from a study of blood T cells in healthy people across ages. Whole-study findings and limits: Greater diversity and more naive CD4+ cells were seen in long-lived donors than in aged donors.

The CDR3 has 19 residues. Germline CDR1 is WSHSY and CDR2 is SAAADI. V gave up 9 bases and J gave up 0 bases; unmatched junction bases: 22. A second 7 to 11 cycle PCR used barcoded and J-beta primers. Per-sample output comprised a minimum of 3 million paired-end reads containing CDR3. TCRdb passed the 5' RACE reads through MiXCR, listing each CDR3 protein once. Of over a million distinct CDR3 sequences listed, over 35% are singletons. A few counts support this clonotype. Its antigen is unknown. Peripheral blood from each donor was collected in a volume of roughly 9.2 milliliters. The J gene is TRBJ1-1, the V gene TRBV10-2, with 7 bases fitting TRBD1. What was sequenced was blood. The receptor's source is a woman aged 55-70 years in good health. CDR3 sequence: CARQPEPGTATSMNTEAFF. The CDR3 bases are TGCGCCAGGCAACCGGAACCCGGGACAGCGACTTCGATGAACACTGAAGCTTTCTTT.